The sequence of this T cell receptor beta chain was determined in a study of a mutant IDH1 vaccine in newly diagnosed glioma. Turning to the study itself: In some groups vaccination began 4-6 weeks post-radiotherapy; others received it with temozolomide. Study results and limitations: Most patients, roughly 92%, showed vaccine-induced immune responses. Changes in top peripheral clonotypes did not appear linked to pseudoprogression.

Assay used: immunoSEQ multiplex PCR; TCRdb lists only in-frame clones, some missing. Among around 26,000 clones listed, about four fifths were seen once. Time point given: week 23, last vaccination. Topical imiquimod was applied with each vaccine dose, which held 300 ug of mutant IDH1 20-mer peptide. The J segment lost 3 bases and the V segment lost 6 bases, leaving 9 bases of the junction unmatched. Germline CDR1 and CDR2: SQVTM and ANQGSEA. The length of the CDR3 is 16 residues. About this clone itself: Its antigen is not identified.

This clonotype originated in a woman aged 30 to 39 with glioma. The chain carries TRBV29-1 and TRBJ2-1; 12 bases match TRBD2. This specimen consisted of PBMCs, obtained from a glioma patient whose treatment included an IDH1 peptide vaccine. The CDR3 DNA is TGCAGCGTCCCAATGACTAGCGGGGGTATCTACAATGAGCAGTTCTTC. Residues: CSVPMTSGGIYNEQFF.